Presented here are 15 T cell receptor beta chains from one specimen sequenced in a study of HIV-infected patients and healthy controls. Reverse transcription used around 500 ng RNA and constant-region primers for alpha and beta. Using multiplexing indices, alpha and beta chain libraries were generated apart by chain-specific third strand synthesis. From the 5' RACE reads, TCRdb called clonotypes with MiXCR, one entry per CDR3 protein. The data hold some 20,000 distinct CDR3 sequences, with 9% to 10% observed a single time. The repertoire came from unfractionated whole blood and reflected all unsorted peripheral T cells. Source material: blood. These receptors all stem from an adult in good health.

This clonotype counts as medium-sized. The gene calls are TRBV28 and TRBJ2-7, with D perhaps given as TRBD1 or TRBD2 (5 bases each). The V gene lost 5 bases and the J gene lost 3 bases, with 8 bases spanning the gap. The V gene's germline CDR1 is MDHEN and CDR2 SYDVKM. The CDR3 runs 12 residues. The CDR3 here is CASSEGLYEQYF. The CDR3 DNA sequence: TGTGCCAGCAGTGAGGGGCTCTACGAGCAGTACTTC.

The chain employs TRBV24-1 and TRBJ1-1; weak D call: TRBD1 (5 bases). CDR3 size: 13 residues. Trimming took 4 bases from V and 6 from J, leaving 11 bases between them. Germline CDR1 and CDR2: KGHDR and SFDVKD. CDR3 sequence: CATSETAGAEAFF. In DNA form, the CDR3 reads TGTGCCACCAGTGAAACGGCGGGGGCTGAAGCTTTCTTT.

This chain connects TRBV5-1 to TRBJ2-7; 8 bases fit TRBD2. Germline V CDR1 and CDR2: SGHRS, YFSETQ. Trimming cost V 6 bases and J 2 bases; bases outside gene matches: 25. The CDR3 has 20 residues. CDR3 loop: CASTPGGSSGFPWAPYEQYF. The CDR3 nucleotides are TGCGCCAGCACCCCTGGCGGTTCTAGCGGGTTCCCCTGGGCGCCCTACGAGCAGTACTTC.

There are many counts of this clonotype. This chain uses TRBV25-1 with TRBJ2-5; D not certain. The CDR3 spans 13 residues. Trimming took off 4 bases at V and 0 bases at J, with 6 bases between the two ends. In germline, CDR1 is MGHDK, CDR2 SYGVNS. The chain's CDR3 is CASSVRDQETQYF. As DNA, the CDR3 is TGTGCCAGCAGTGTACGGGACCAAGAGACCCAGTACTTC. Full variable domain (missing parts from reference TRBV25-1 and TRBJ2-5): EADIYQTPRYLVIGTGKKITLECSQTMGHDKMYWYQQDPGMELHLIHYSYGVNSTEKGDLSSESTVSRIRTEHFPLTLESARPSHTSQYLCASSVRDQETQYFGPGTRLLVL.

This clonotype counts as medium-sized. The rearrangement uses TRBV6-9 and TRBJ2-5, with D perhaps matching TRBD1 (6 bases). Germline V lookup: CDR1 MNHGY, CDR2 SVAAGI. The ends were cut back, 5 bases at V and 5 bases at J, with 15 bases in the middle. The CDR3 has 14 amino acids. CDR3 sequence reads: CASSTGLGWETQYF. CDR3 nucleotide sequence: TGTGCCAGCAGTACAGGGCTGGGGTGGGAGACCCAGTACTTC.

This clonotype was observed many times. The genes are TRBV7-2 and TRBJ2-1; D not resolved. The CDR3 spans 13 residues. Trimming removed 0 bases from V and 8 bases from J, with 8 bases in between. CDR1 SGHTA and CDR2 FQGNSA come from the germline V gene. In DNA, the CDR3 is TGTGCCAGCAGCTTAGCTAGCATCCATGAGCAGTTCTTC. It yields the protein CASSLASIHEQFF.

This clonotype is classed as medium-sized. The V call is TRBV11-2, the J call TRBJ2-7; D is possibly TRBD2 (5 bases). V lost 0 bases to trimming and J lost 4 bases, with 10 bases between them. Germline CDR1 is SGHAT and CDR2 is FQNNGV. This CDR3 has 14 amino acids. The CDR3 coding sequence is TGTGCCAGCAGCTTAGATCGGGGTTGGTACGAGCAGTACTTC. Its translation is CASSLDRGWYEQYF.

This clonotype was seen at least ten times. The chain joins TRBV27 to TRBJ2-5; D gene uncertain. CDR1 and CDR2 from the germline V gene are MNHEY and SMNVEV (reference sequence). Trimming left V 2 bases short and J 7 bases short, with 11 bases between. The CDR3 has 13 amino acids. The CDR3 DNA reads as TGTGCCAGCAGTTTAACCCCCCTGGGGACCCAGTACTTC. Translation: CASSLTPLGTQYF.

This clonotype was seen at least ten times. The chain links TRBV19 to TRBJ1-1; no definite D call. This CDR3 spans 17 amino acids. CDR1 LNHDA and CDR2 SQIVND come from the germline V gene (reference sequence). The V gene lost 1 base and the J gene lost 0 bases, with 15 bases spanning the gap. The CDR3 bases are TGTGCCAGTAGTATAGGCGGACTCTCGCCTTTGAACACTGAAGCTTTCTTT. Its protein is CASSIGGLSPLNTEAFF.

This clonotype was counted at least ten times. The rearrangement joins TRBV28 to TRBJ2-7, with a tentative D call TRBD1 (6 bases). Germline V gives CDR1 MDHEN, CDR2 SYDVKM. This CDR3 is 12 amino acids long. V was clipped by 5 bases and J by 6 bases, with 11 bases between them. For the CDR3, the DNA is TGTGCCAGCAGTCTTACAGGGTCCGAGCAGTACTTC. Its protein product is CASSLTGSEQYF.

The rearrangement uses TRBV7-2 and TRBJ2-3, with unresolved D. Trimming cost V 3 bases and J 0 bases, with 4 bases left between them. CDR3 length: 13 residues. Germline V gene sequence: CDR1 SGHTA, CDR2 FQGNSA. This chain's CDR3 is CASSFKSTDTQYF. For the CDR3, the DNA is TGTGCCAGCAGCTTTAAAAGCACAGATACGCAGTATTTT.

This clonotype counts as medium-sized. This chain uses TRBV2 with TRBJ2-2; perhaps D is TRBD1 or TRBD2 (5 bases each). CDR1 is SNHLY, CDR2 FYNNEI, per germline. Trimming removed 7 bases at V and 0 bases at J, with 9 bases between. The CDR3 covers 14 residues. The CDR3 protein is CASMGRPNTGELFF. CDR3 in DNA: TGTGCCAGCATGGGACGGCCGAACACCGGGGAGCTGTTTTTT.

This clonotype was recorded at least ten times. The CDR3 here is CASSPHTTYLHTQYF. DNA of the CDR3: TGTGCCAGCAGTCCCCACACCACATACTTGCATACGCAGTATTTT. V and J are TRBV28 and TRBJ2-3; D unclear. The germline CDR1 and CDR2 sequences are MDHEN and SYDVKM. CDR3 length: 15 residues. Between the trimmed V and J ends, which lost 5 bases and 7 bases, there was a span of 19 bases. The full variable domain, with the rest looked up from reference TRBV28 and TRBJ2-3, is DVKVTQSSRYLVKRTGEKVFLECVQDMDHENMFWYRQDPGLGLRLIYFSYDVKMKEKGDIPEGYSVSREKKERFSLILESASTNQTSMYLCASSPHTTYLHTQYFGPGTRLTVL.

The J gene is TRBJ2-1, the V gene TRBV9; 8 positions match TRBD2. J gave up 9 bases and V 4 bases, and 9 bases lay outside the gene matches. The CDR3 has 14 residues. Germline V CDR1 and CDR2: SGDLS, YYNGEE. The CDR3 DNA is TGTGCCAGCAGCCCGAGTAGCGGGAAAGCTGAGCAGTTCTTC. This sequence encodes CASSPSSGKAEQFF.

The chain couples TRBV7-9 to TRBJ1-2; a possible D gene is TRBD1 (5 bases). The CDR3 totals 14 residues. The ends were cut back, 2 bases at V and 4 bases at J, with 11 bases in the middle. Germline assignment: CDR1 SEHNR and CDR2 FQNEAQ (reference sequence). The chain's CDR3 is CASSLQAGSYGYTF. The CDR3 bases are TGTGCCAGCAGCTTACAGGCAGGGAGCTATGGCTACACCTTC.